This TCR beta chain derives from a study of Ad26.COV2.S vaccination and SARS-CoV-2 variants. Findings and limits, study-wide: It was vaccine recipients, not placebo recipients, who had the higher spike-specific TCR breadth.

Treatment denoted: some 20 received Ad26.COV2.S at low or high dose, single or two shots; five or six received placebo; per-sample allocation not given. Each sample was drawn 63 days after the first injection (of vaccine or placebo). Of note for this clone: Its antigen is undetermined.

The CDR3 spans 15 residues. CDR1 and CDR2 (germline): SGHRS, YFSETQ. Trimming removed 4 bases from V and 4 bases from J, with 18 bases in between. Clones were read by immunoSEQ multiplex PCR, and TCRdb kept only the in-frame ones, dropping some. The table has around 450,000 clones, 80% to 95% seen once. The chain couples TRBV5-1 to TRBJ2-7, with a weak D call TRBD1 (5 bases). The TCR was taken from a person between 18 and 60 years old who received the Ad26.COV2.S COVID-19 vaccine or a placebo. The sequences come from peripheral blood, collected in a trial of Ad26.COV2.S vaccine versus placebo. The CDR3 nucleotides read TGCGCCAGCAGCCCGTCTGACAGAAACCTTTACGAGCAGTACTTC. Amino acids: CASSPSDRNLYEQYF.